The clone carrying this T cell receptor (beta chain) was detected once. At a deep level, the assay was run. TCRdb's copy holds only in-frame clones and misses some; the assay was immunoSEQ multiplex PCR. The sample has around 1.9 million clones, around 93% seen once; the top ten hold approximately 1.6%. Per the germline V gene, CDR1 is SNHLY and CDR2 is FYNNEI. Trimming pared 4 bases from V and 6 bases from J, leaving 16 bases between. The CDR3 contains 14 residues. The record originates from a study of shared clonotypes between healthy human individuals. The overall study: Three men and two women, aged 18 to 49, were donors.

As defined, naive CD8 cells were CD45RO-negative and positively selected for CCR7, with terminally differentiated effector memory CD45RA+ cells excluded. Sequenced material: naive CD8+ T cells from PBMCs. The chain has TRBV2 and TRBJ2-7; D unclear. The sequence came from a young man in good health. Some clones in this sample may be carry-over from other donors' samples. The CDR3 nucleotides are TGTGCCAGCAGTGCTGGGGTAGGTCTTGGCGAGCAGTACTTC. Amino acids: CASSAGVGLGEQYF. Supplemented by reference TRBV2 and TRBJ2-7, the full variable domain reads EPEVTQTPSHQVTQMGQEVILRCVPISNHLYFYWYRQILGQKVEFLVSFYNNEISEKSEIFDDQFSVERPDGSNFTLKIRSTKLEDSAMYFCASSAGVGLGEQYFGPGTRLTVT.